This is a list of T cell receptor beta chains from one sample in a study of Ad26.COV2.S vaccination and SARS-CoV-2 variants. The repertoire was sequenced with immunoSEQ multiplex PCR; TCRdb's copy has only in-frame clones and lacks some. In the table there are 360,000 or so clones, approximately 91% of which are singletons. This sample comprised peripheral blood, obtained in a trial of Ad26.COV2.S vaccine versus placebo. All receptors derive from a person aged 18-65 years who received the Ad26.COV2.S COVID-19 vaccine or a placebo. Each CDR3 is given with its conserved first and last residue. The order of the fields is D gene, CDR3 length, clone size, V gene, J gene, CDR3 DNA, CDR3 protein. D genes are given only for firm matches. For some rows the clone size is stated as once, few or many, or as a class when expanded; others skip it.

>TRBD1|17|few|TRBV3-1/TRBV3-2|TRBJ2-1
TGTGCCAGCAGCCAAGAGCCGGGGACAGGGGGCCACAATGAGCAGTTCTTC
CASSQEPGTGGHNEQFF
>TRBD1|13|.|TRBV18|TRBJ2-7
TGTGCCAGCTCACGACAGGGGGAGAGGGAGCAGTACTTC
CASSRQGEREQYF
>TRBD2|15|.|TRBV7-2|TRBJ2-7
TGTGCCAGCAGTCAGCGGGAGGTTCTCTCCTACGAGCAGTACTTC
CASSQREVLSYEQYF
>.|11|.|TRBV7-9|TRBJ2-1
TGTGCCAGCAGATCCCTTGGGGAGCAGTTCTTC
CASRSLGEQFF
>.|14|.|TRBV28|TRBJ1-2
TGTGCCAGCAGTTTACCGCAGGCCCAACCGTCCTCCGACTTC
CASSLPQAQPSSDF
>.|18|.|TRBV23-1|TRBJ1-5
TGCGCCAGCAGTCAAGATTTTTCATACAGCCATAGCAATCAGCCCCAGCATTTT
CASSQDFSYSHSNQPQHF
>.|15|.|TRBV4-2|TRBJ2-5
TGTGCCAGCAGCCAAGCTGTCAGGCGTCAAGAGACCCAGTACTTC
CASSQAVRRQETQYF
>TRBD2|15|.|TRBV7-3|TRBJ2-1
TGTGCCAGCAGCTCTCGACTAGCGTCCTACAATGAGCAGTTCTTC
CASSSRLASYNEQFF
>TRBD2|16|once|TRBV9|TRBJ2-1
TGTGCCAGCAGCCCCGGGGTAGCGGGAGGCTACAATGAGCAGTTCTTC
CASSPGVAGGYNEQFF
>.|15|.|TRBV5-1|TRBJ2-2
TGCGCCAGCAGCCCCCGTGAAGACTTCACCGGGGAGCTGTTTTTT
CASSPREDFTGELFF
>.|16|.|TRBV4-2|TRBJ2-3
TGTGCCAGCAGCCAGCCGGCTGGTCGGGGCACAGATACGCAGTATTTT
CASSQPAGRGTDTQYF
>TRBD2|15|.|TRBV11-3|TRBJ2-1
TGTGCCAGCAGCGATGGACTAGCGGGATACAATGAGCAGTTCTTC
CASSDGLAGYNEQFF
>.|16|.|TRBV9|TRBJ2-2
TGTGCCAGCAGCTCAAATCCGGGAGTTGGGACCGGGGAGCTGTTTTTT
CASSSNPGVGTGELFF
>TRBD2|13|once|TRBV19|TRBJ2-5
TGTGCCAGTAGCGAGGGAGGGCAAGAGACCCAGTACTTC
CASSEGGQETQYF
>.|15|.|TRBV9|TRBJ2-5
TGTGCCAGCAGCGTAGAGGGACGGGCCCAAGAGACCCAGTACTTC
CASSVEGRAQETQYF
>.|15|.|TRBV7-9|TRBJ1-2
TGTGCCAGCAGCATACGGGGACGGCATAACTATGGCTACACCTTC
CASSIRGRHNYGYTF
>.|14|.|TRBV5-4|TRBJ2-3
TGTGCCAGTCGCGCCCAGGGGAGCTCAGATACGCAGTATTTT
CASRAQGSSDTQYF
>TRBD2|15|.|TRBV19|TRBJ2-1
TGTGCCAGTAGGATCGGCGCTAGCGGCAACAATGAGCAGTTCTTC
CASRIGASGNNEQFF
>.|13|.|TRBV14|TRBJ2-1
TGTGCCAGCAGCCAAGCGCGGGGAAGTGAGCAGTTCTTC
CASSQARGSEQFF
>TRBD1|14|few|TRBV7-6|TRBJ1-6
TGTGCCAGCAGCTTAAACAGGGGAGGTTCACCCCTCCACTTT
CASSLNRGGSPLHF
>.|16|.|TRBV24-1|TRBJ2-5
TGTGCCACCAGTTTTCCTCCCGGGGGGCGCAAAGAGACCCAGTACTTC
CATSFPPGGRKETQYF
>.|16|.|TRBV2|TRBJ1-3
TGTGCCAGCAGGCCCGACAGCAGGATTTCTGGAAACACCATATATTTT
CASRPDSRISGNTIYF
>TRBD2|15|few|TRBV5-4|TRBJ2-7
TGTGCCAGCAGCCGTCCTAGCGGGAGAAGGGACGAGCAGTACTTC
CASSRPSGRRDEQYF
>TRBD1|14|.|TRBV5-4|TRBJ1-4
TGTGCCAGCAGCGCCGGGACAGGGGGGGAAAAACTGTTTTTT
CASSAGTGGEKLFF
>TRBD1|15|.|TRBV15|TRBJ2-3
TGTGCCACCAGCAGATCGGGACAGGTCACAGATACGCAGTATTTT
CATSRSGQVTDTQYF
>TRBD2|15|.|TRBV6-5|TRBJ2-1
TGTGCCAGCAGTTCCTCCCAGCGGGGCCACAATGAGCAGTTCTTC
CASSSSQRGHNEQFF
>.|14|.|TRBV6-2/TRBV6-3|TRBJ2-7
TGTGCCAGCAGTTACGGAGTTGGGCCCTACGAGCAGTACTTC
CASSYGVGPYEQYF
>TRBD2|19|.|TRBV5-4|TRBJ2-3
TGTGCCAGCAGCTTGGGACTAGCGGGAGTGGGGACTGGCACAGATACGCAGTATTTT
CASSLGLAGVGTGTDTQYF
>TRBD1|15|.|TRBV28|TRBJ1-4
TGTGCCAGCAGTTCAGGGGGGGCAGATTATGAAAAACTGTTTTTT
CASSSGGADYEKLFF
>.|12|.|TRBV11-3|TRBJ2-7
TGTGCCAGCAGCTCGGCGGTAGGCGAGCAGTACTTC
CASSSAVGEQYF
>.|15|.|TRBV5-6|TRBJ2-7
TGTGCCAGCAGCTTAGGCCAGCTGAGCTCCTACGAGCAGTACTTC
CASSLGQLSSYEQYF
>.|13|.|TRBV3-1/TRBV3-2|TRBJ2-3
TGTGCCAGCAGCCAAGTAGATCGCGGTACGCAGTATTTT
CASSQVDRGTQYF
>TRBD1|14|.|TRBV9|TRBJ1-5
TGTGCCAGCAGTTATGGACAGGGGGATCAGCCCCAGCATTTT
CASSYGQGDQPQHF
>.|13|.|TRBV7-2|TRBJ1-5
TGTGCCAGCAGTCCCGACCCTAATCAGCCCCAGCATTTT
CASSPDPNQPQHF
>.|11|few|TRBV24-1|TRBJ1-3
TGTGCCACCAGTGATGGAAACACCATATATTTT
CATSDGNTIYF
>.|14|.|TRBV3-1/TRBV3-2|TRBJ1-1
TGTGCCAGCAGCCAAAGGGGGACAAAGGATGAAGCTTTCTTT
CASSQRGTKDEAFF
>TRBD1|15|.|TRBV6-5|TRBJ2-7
TGTGCCAGCAGTTGGTCGGGACAGGGGGCCGGCGAGCAGTACTTC
CASSWSGQGAGEQYF
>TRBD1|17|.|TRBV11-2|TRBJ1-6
TGTGCCAGCAGCGACCAAACCCACAGGGGGCGCCAATCACCCCTCCACTTT
CASSDQTHRGRQSPLHF
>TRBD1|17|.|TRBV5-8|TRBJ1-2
TGTGCCAGCAGCTTGTCATTTGGGACAGGGGGCGGAGTTGGCTACACCTTC
CASSLSFGTGGGVGYTF
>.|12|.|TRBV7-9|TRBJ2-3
TGTGCCAGCAGCTTAGACGGAGATACGCAGTATTTT
CASSLDGDTQYF
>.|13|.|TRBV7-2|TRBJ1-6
TGTGCCAGCAGCTGGGGGGGGAATTCACCCCTCCACTTT
CASSWGGNSPLHF
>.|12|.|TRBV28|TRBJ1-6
TGTGCCAGCAGTTTATTGGGTTCACCCCTCCACTTT
CASSLLGSPLHF
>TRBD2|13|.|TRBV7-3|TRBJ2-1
TGTGCCAGCACGGGACTAGCGGGAGATGAGCAGTTCTTC
CASTGLAGDEQFF
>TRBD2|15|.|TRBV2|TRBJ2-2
TGTGCCAGCAGGACGGGACTAGCGGGCACCGGGGAGCTGTTTTTT
CASRTGLAGTGELFF
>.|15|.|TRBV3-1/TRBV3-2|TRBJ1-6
TGTGCCAGCAGCCCTTCAGGGTCAGGCAATTCACCCCTCCACTTT
CASSPSGSGNSPLHF
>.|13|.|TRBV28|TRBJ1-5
TGTGCCAGCAGTTTATTTACAGGACAGCCCCAGCATTTT
CASSLFTGQPQHF
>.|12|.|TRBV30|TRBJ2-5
TGTGCCTGGAGTCCGGAGGGGGAGACCCAGTACTTC
CAWSPEGETQYF
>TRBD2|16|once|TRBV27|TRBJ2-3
TGTGCCAGCAGTTATACTAGCGGGAGAGTCGAAGATACGCAGTATTTT
CASSYTSGRVEDTQYF
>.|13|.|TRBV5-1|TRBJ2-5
TGCGCCAGCAGCTTGTCAGGAAGAGAGACCCAGTACTTC
CASSLSGRETQYF
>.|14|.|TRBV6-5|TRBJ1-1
TGTGCCAGCAGCGATGGACTAGGGGACACTGAAGCTTTCTTT
CASSDGLGDTEAFF
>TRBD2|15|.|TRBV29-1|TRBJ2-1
TGCAGCGTACTTACCGGGACTAGCGGGAGGGCCCGGCAGTTCTTC
CSVLTGTSGRARQFF
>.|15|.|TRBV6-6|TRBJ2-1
TGTGCCAGCAGCCCCTCTGCGGGAATGGTGAATGAGCAGTTCTTC
CASSPSAGMVNEQFF
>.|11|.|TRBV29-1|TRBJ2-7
TGCAGCGTCGGGACGGAGAGGGAGCAGTACTTC
CSVGTEREQYF
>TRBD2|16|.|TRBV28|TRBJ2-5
TGTGCCAGCAGTTTACCCCAAGCGGGAGGGTCAGAGACCCAGTACTTC
CASSLPQAGGSETQYF
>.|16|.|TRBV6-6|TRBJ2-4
TGTGCCAGCAGCTCCCGTAGCGGACTAGCCAAAAACATTCAGTACTTC
CASSSRSGLAKNIQYF
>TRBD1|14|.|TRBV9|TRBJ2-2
TGTGCCAGCAGCACCACAGGGGGTACCGGGGAGCTGTTTTTT
CASSTTGGTGELFF
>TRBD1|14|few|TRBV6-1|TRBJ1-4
TGTGCCAGCAGTGAGATGTGGACAGGCGAAAAACTGTTTTTT
CASSEMWTGEKLFF